This TCR beta chain was documented in a study of shared clonotypes between healthy human individuals. Background on the study: Aged 18 to 49, the donors were a couple of women and a few men. Three plates were used per donor for CD4 naive, three for CD4 memory, two for CD8 naive and one for CD8 memory.

General study points: Naive CD4 clonotype sharing across a few donors was roughly 5%.

Remarks on this clone: What it binds is not known.

Genomic DNA per cell subset filled all wells of several immunoSEQ plates. The repertoire was sequenced with immunoSEQ multiplex PCR; TCRdb's copy has only in-frame clones and lacks some. This table holds roughly 1 million clones, about 74% found once. The CDR3 is 14 residues long. With 6 bases removed from V and 7 bases from J, the gap between germline ends came to 18 bases. CDR1 and CDR2 (germline): SNHLY, FYNNEI. V usage is TRBV2 and J usage is TRBJ1-2; TRBD1 is a possible D gene (5 bases). The receptor was derived from a man aged 18 to 35 in good health. The source material was memory CD4+ T cells sorted from blood. Documented subset: CD45RA-negative fraction. Here the CDR3 reads CASRYSGAPGGYTF. CDR3 DNA: TGTGCCAGCAGATACAGCGGGGCCCCAGGTGGCTACACCTTC.